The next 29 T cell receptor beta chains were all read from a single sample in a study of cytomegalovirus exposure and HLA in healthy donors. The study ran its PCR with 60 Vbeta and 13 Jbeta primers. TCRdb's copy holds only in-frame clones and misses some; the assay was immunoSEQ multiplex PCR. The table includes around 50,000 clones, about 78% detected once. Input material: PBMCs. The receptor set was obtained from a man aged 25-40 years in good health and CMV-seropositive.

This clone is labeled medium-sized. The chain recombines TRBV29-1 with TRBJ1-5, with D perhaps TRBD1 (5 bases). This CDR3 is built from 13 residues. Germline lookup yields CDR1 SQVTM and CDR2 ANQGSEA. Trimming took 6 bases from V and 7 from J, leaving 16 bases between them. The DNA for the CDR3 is TGCAGCGTGCAGGGCAGGGAGGGCCAGCCCCAGCATTTT. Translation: CSVQGREGQPQHF.

CDR3 DNA sequence: TGTGCCAGCAGGCCCACAGGGTTAGGGGCCTACGAGCAGTACTTC. This gives the protein CASRPTGLGAYEQYF. The rearrangement uses TRBV28 and TRBJ2-7; weak D call: TRBD1 (6 bases). Germline V lookup: CDR1 MDHEN, CDR2 SYDVKM. The V and J ends lost 6 bases and 2 bases respectively, with 17 bases between them. This CDR3 has 15 amino acids.

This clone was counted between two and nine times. CDR3 loop: CASSLVQGNTEAFF. CDR3 nucleotides: TGTGCCAGCAGCTTAGTTCAGGGGAACACTGAAGCTTTCTTT. V is TRBV7-2 and J is TRBJ1-1; a possible D gene is TRBD1 (5 bases). V shed 1 base and J shed 1 base, with 7 bases lying between them. Per the germline V gene, CDR1 is SGHTA and CDR2 is FQGNSA. The CDR3 extends over 14 amino acids.

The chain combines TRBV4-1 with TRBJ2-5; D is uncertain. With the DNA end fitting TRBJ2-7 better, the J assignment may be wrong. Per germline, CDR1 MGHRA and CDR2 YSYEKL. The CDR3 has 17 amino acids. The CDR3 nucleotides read TGCGCCAGCAGCCGGTCTCAAGCCGTGAGGAGCTCCTACGAGCAGTACTTC. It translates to CASSRSQAVRSSYEQYF.

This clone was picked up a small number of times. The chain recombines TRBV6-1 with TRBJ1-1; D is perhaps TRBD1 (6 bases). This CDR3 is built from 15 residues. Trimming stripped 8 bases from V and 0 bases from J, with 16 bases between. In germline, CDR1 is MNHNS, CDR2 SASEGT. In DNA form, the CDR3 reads TGTGCCAGCTCCATGGGGGGGACACTGAACACTGAAGCTTTCTTT. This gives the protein CASSMGGTLNTEAFF.

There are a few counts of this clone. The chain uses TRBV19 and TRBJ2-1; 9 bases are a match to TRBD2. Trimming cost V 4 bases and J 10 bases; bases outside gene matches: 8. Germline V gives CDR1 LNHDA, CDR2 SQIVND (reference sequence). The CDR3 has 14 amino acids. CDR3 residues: CASSKGTSLGEQFF. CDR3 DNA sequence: TGTGCCAGTAGTAAAGGGACTAGCCTAGGGGAGCAGTTCTTC.

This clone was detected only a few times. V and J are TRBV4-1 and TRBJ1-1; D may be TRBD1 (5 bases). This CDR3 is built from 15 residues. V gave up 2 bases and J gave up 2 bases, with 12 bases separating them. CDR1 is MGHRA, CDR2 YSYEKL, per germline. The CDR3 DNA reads TGCGCCAGCAGCCAACGTTCAGGGATCAACACTGAAGCTTTCTTT. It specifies CASSQRSGINTEAFF.

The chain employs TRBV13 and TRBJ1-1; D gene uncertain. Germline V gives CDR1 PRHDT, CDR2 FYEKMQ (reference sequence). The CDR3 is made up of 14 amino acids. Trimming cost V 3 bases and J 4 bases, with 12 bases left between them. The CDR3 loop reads CASSFAPVPTEAFF. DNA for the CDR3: TGTGCCAGCAGCTTCGCACCAGTTCCCACTGAAGCTTTCTTT.

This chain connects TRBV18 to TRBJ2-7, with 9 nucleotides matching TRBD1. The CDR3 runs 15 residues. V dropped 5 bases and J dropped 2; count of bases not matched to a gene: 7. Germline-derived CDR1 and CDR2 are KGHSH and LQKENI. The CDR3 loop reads CASSNPGQGTYEQYF. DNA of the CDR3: TGTGCCAGCTCAAATCCGGGACAGGGAACCTACGAGCAGTACTTC.

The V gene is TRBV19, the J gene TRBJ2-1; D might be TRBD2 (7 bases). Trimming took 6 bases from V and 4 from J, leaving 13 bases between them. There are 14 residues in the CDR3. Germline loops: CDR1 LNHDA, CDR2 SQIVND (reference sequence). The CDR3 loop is CASSPGGPYNEQFF. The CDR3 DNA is TGTGCCAGTAGCCCGGGGGGCCCATACAATGAGCAGTTCTTC.

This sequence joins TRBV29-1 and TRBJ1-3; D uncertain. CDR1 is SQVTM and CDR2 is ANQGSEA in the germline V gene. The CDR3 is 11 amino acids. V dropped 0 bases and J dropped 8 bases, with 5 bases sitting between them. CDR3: CSVEDRYTIYF. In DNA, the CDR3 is TGCAGCGTTGAAGATCGGTACACCATATATTTT.

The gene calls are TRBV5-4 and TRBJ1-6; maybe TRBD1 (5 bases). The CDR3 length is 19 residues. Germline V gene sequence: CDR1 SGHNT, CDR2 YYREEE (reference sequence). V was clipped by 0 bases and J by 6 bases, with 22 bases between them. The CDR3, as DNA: TGTGCCAGCAGCTTGGGAGCTTCGAGCAGGGTCAATGGTAATTCACCCCTCCACTTT. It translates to CASSLGASSRVNGNSPLHF.

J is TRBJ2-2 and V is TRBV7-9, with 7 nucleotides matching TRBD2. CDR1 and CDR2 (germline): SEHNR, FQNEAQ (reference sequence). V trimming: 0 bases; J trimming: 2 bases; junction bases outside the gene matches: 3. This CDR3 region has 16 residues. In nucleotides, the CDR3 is TGTGCCAGCAGCTTAGCGGCGGGGGAAAACACCGGGGAGCTGTTTTTT. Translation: CASSLAAGENTGELFF.

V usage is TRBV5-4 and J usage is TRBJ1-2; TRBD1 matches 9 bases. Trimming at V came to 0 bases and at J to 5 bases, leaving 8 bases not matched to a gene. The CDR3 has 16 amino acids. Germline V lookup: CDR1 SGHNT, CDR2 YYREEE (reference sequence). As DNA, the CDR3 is TGTGCCAGCAGCTTGGGTCGGGACAGGGAAGGGTATGGCTACACCTTC. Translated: CASSLGRDREGYGYTF.

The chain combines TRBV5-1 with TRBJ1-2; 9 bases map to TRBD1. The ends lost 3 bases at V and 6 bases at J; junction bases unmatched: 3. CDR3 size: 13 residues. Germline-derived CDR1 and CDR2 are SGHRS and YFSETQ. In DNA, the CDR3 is TGCGCCAGCAGCTCACAGGGGGCGGATGGCTACACCTTC. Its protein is CASSSQGADGYTF.

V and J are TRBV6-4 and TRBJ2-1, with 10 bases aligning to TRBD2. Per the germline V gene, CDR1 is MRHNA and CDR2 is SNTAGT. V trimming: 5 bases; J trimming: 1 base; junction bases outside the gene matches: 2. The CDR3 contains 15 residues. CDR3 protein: CASSPSGGSYNEQFF. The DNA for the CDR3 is TGTGCCAGCAGTCCTAGCGGGGGTTCCTACAATGAGCAGTTCTTC.

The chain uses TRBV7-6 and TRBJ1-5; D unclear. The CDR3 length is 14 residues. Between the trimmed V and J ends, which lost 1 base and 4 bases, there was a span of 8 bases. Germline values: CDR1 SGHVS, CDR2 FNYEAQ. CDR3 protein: CASSLDPVNQPQHF. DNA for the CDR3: TGTGCCAGCAGCTTAGACCCAGTTAATCAGCCCCAGCATTTT.

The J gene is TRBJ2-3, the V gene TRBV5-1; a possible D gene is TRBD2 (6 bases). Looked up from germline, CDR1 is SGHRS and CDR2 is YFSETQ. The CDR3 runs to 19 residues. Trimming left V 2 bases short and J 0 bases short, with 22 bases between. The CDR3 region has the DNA TGCGCCAGCAGCTTAGGACGCTTGGAGGGTGTCAGGAGCACAGATACGCAGTATTTT. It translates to CASSLGRLEGVRSTDTQYF.

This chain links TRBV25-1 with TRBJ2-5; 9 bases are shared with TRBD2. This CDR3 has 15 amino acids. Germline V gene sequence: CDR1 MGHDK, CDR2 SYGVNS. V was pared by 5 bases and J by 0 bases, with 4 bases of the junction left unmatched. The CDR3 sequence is CASSYSGGNQETQYF. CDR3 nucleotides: TGTGCCAGCAGTTATAGCGGGGGAAACCAAGAGACCCAGTACTTC.

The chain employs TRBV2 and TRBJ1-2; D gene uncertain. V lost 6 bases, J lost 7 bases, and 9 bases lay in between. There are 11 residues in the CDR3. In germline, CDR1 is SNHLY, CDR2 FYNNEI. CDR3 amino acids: CASRGVAGYTF. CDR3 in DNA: TGTGCCAGCAGAGGAGTTGCTGGCTACACCTTC.

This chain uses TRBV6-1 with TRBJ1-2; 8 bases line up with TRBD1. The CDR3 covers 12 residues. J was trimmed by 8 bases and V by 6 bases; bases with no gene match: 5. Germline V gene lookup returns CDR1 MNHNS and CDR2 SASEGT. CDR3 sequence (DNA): TGTGCCAGCAGAAGGACAGGGTACGGCTACACCTTC. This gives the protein CASRRTGYGYTF.

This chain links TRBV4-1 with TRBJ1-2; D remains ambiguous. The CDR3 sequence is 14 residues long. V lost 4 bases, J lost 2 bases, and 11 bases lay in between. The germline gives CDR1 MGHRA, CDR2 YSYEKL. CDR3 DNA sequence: TGCGCCAGCAGCCCACCACAGTCGAACTATGGCTACACCTTC. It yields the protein CASSPPQSNYGYTF.

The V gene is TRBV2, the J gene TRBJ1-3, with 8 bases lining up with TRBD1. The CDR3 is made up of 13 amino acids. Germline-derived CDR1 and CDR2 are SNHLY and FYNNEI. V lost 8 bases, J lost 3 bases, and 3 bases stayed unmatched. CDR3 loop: CASVQGDGNTIYF. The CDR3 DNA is TGTGCCAGCGTACAGGGGGATGGAAACACCATATATTTT.

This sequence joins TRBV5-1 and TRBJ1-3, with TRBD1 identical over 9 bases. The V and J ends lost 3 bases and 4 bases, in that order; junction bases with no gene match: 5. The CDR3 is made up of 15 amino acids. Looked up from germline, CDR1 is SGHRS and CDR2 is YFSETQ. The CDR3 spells CASSWGDRDGNTIYF. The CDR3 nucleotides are TGCGCCAGCAGCTGGGGGGACAGGGACGGAAACACCATATATTTT.

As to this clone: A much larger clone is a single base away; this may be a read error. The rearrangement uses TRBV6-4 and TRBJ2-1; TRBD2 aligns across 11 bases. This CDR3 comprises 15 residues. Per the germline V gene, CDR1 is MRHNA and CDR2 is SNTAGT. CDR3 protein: CASSAVSGGANGQFF. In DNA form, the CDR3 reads TGTGCCAGCAGTGCAGTTAGCGGGGGGGCCAATGGGCAGTTCTTC.

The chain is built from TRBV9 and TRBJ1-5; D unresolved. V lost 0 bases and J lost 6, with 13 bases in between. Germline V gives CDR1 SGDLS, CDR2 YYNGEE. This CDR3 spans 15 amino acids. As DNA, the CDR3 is TGTGCCAGCAGCGTAGATGGCAGGTACAGTCAGCCCCAGCATTTT. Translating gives CASSVDGRYSQPQHF.

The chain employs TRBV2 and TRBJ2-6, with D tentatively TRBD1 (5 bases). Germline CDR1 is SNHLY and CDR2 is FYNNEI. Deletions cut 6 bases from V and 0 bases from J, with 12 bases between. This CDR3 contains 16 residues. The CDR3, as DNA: TGTGCCAGCAGGGGGCCACCGAGCTCTGGGGCCAACGTCCTGACTTTC. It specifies CASRGPPSSGANVLTF. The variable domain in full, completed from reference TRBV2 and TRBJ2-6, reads EPEVTQTPSHQVTQMGQEVILRCVPISNHLYFYWYRQILGQKVEFLVSFYNNEISEKSEIFDDQFSVERPDGSNFTLKIRSTKLEDSAMYFCASRGPPSSGANVLTFGAGSRLTVL.

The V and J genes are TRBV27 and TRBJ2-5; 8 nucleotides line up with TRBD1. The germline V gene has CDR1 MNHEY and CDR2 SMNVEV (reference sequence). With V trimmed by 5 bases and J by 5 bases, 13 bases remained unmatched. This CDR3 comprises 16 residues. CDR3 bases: TGTGCCAGCAGTATCGATCAACAGGGGGGATATGAGACCCAGTACTTC. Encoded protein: CASSIDQQGGYETQYF.

CDR3: CASSYRRGGNQPQHF. The CDR3 DNA follows: TGTGCCAGCAGTTACAGAAGGGGCGGCAATCAGCCCCAGCATTTT. The chain uses TRBV6-5 and TRBJ1-5; tentatively, D is TRBD1 (5 bases). V lost 2 bases, J lost 2 bases, and 10 bases lay in between. Germline assignment: CDR1 MNHEY and CDR2 SVGAGI. The CDR3 contains 15 residues.